This TCR beta chain was sequenced during a study of PD-1 blockade in mismatch repair-deficient tumors. Study background: All were previously treated, progressing patients with over 9 mismatch repair-deficient cancer types.

Study conclusions and caveats: Tumor-resident clones, often absent from pretreatment blood, expanded after pembrolizumab and then contracted.

As regards this clone: Its antigen is unknown.

The CDR3 has 16 residues. Germline V lookup: CDR1 LNHDA, CDR2 SQIVND (reference sequence). Germline trimming cut 7 bases from V and 4 bases from J; bases unmatched to any gene: 12. Some clones are missing from TCRdb's copy, which holds only in-frame ones; the method was immunoSEQ multiplex PCR. Of some 48,000 clones listed, 77% are singletons. This sequence was found in an adult with mismatch repair-deficient cancer. This sequence joins TRBV19 and TRBJ1-5; 8 nucleotides match TRBD1. Sequenced here: PBMCs, sampled before pembrolizumab treatment. CDR3 in amino acids: CASTLLGQGSNQPQHF. In DNA form, the CDR3 reads TGTGCCAGTACCCTCTTAGGACAGGGAAGTAATCAGCCCCAGCATTTT.